Listed here is a single TCR beta chain. The data were obtained in a study of OX40 agonist ivuxolimab in advanced cancers. The CDR3 covers 14 residues. Germline-derived CDR1 and CDR2 are MNHEY and SVGAGI. The V end was cut by 5 bases, the J end by 5 bases, with 15 bases between. The data were produced by immunoSEQ multiplex PCR, yet TCRdb's version contains in-frame clones alone and is incomplete. The profile shows about 73,000 clones, roughly nine tenths of them singletons. V usage is TRBV6-5 and J usage is TRBJ1-1; a possible D gene is TRBD1 (5 bases). The starting material was CD4+ or CD8+ T cells sorted from blood, obtained in a trial of the OX40 agonist ivuxolimab. The sequence was collected from an adult with an advanced solid tumor such as melanoma, head and neck, liver or kidney cancer. The DNA of the CDR3 is TGTGCCAGCAGTCCCCGGGGCCCGGGTACTGAAGCTTTCTTT. This gives the protein CASSPRGPGTEAFF.